These 24 T cell receptor beta chains were sequenced from one sample in a study of blood T cell repertoires in COVID-19. This table comes from immunoSEQ multiplex PCR, and its TCRdb copy is limited to in-frame clones, with some not included. The table includes roughly 220,000 clones, 65% to 85% detected once. Sequencing was performed on peripheral blood. These receptors were taken from a woman in her sixties with acute or convalescent COVID-19.

This clone was detected only a few times. The chain has TRBV5-5 and TRBJ1-4, with 7 bases lining up with TRBD1. The CDR3 has 13 amino acids. Germline V lookup: CDR1 SGHKS, CDR2 YYEKEE (reference sequence). The junction had 3 bases not matched to a gene; V was cut back by 3 bases and J by 7 bases. CDR3 sequence: CASSYQGGEKLFF. CDR3 coding DNA: TGTGCCAGCAGCTACCAGGGGGGTGAAAAACTGTTTTTT.

This clone was observed once. The chain combines TRBV6-5 with TRBJ1-4, with D possibly being TRBD1 (5 bases). This CDR3 spans 13 amino acids. The V gene's germline CDR1 is MNHEY and CDR2 SVGAGI. V was clipped by 6 bases and J by 5 bases, with 10 bases between them. The chain's CDR3 is CASRTVKNEKLFF. The CDR3 DNA reads TGTGCCAGCAGGACAGTTAAGAATGAAAAACTGTTTTTT.

In this sample, this clone turned up once. The gene calls are TRBV6-1 and TRBJ1-6; TRBD1 aligns across 8 bases. CDR1 is MNHNS, CDR2 SASEGT, per germline. After removal of 3 bases from V and 4 bases from J, the junction contained 8 bases not matched to a gene. The CDR3 spans 17 residues. CDR3 sequence (DNA): TGTGCCAGCAGTGACACTGGACAGGGAAGGTATAATTCACCCCTCCACTTT. It encodes CASSDTGQGRYNSPLHF.

The chain links TRBV10-3 to TRBJ1-2, with 10 bases lining up with TRBD1. CDR3 length: 14 amino acids. V trimming: 4 bases; J trimming: 4 bases; junction bases outside the gene matches: 3. Germline CDR1 and CDR2: ENHRY and SYGVKD. The DNA for the CDR3 is TGTGCCATCAGTGCTAGGACAGGGGGCTATGGCTACACCTTC. Its protein is CAISARTGGYGYTF.

This rearrangement joins TRBV6-6 to TRBJ1-6; D is undetermined. This CDR3 is built from 13 residues. Germline V CDR1 and CDR2: MNHNY, SVGAGI (reference sequence). Trimming cost V 7 bases and J 8 bases, with 12 bases left between them. CDR3 in amino acids: CASTTEGHSPLHF. The CDR3 coding sequence is TGTGCCAGCACCACCGAGGGCCATTCACCCCTCCACTTT.

The gene calls are TRBV27 and TRBJ1-2; D might be TRBD1 (5 bases). This CDR3 comprises 14 residues. The germline V and J ends were trimmed by 6 bases and 4 bases, with 15 bases remaining between them. Germline V gene lookup returns CDR1 MNHEY and CDR2 SMNVEV (reference sequence). The CDR3 region has the DNA TGTGCCAGCAGAAAAAAGGGACTTAGCTATGGCTACACCTTC. Its translation is CASRKKGLSYGYTF.

This chain connects TRBV4-3 to TRBJ1-2, with D hard to call. This CDR3 region has 15 residues. Germline loops: CDR1 LGHNA, CDR2 YSLEER. V lost 1 base and J lost 0, with 9 bases in between. The CDR3 region has the DNA TGCGCCAGCAGCCAAGCCCTACCGACTAACTATGGCTACACCTTC. Protein sequence: CASSQALPTNYGYTF.

The V gene is TRBV5-4, the J gene TRBJ2-5, with 8 bases that match TRBD1. Germline CDR1 SGHNT, CDR2 YYREEE (reference sequence). The ends lost 4 bases at V and 1 base at J; junction bases unmatched: 6. The CDR3 sequence is 15 residues long. The CDR3 nucleotides are TGTGCCAGCAGCACTATAGGGACAGGCCAAGAGACCCAGTACTTC. Protein: CASSTIGTGQETQYF.

The chain links TRBV24-1 to TRBJ2-3; TRBD2 matches at 11 bases. Germline loops: CDR1 KGHDR, CDR2 SFDVKD. J lost 2 bases, V lost 5 bases, and 8 bases had no gene match. The CDR3 extends over 17 amino acids. Here the CDR3 DNA reads TGTGCCACCAGTGGAGGACAGGGACTAGCGGCCACAGATACGCAGTATTTT. It is translated as CATSGGQGLAATDTQYF.

The rearrangement links TRBV15 to TRBJ2-2; D not certain. CDR3 length: 14 amino acids. With 1 base removed from V and 6 bases from J, the gap between germline ends came to 9 bases. In germline, CDR1 is LNHNV, CDR2 YYDKDF (reference sequence). CDR3 region: CATSRVGSSGELFF. The DNA for the CDR3 is TGTGCCACCAGCAGAGTGGGCAGTTCCGGGGAGCTGTTTTTT. Full variable domain (remainder filled in from reference TRBV15 and TRBJ2-2): DAMVIQNPRYQVTQFGKPVTLSCSQTLNHNVMYWYQQKSSQAPKLLFHYYDKDFNNEADTPDNFQSRRPNTSFCFLDIRSPGLGDTAMYLCATSRVGSSGELFFGEGSRLTVL.

V is TRBV6-5 and J is TRBJ1-2, with D unresolved. With 6 bases removed from V and 8 bases from J, the gap between germline ends came to 16 bases. Germline CDR1 and CDR2: MNHEY and SVGAGI. This CDR3 is built from 13 residues. This CDR3 reads CASSLLIGQGYTF. For the CDR3, the DNA is TGTGCCAGCAGCCTGCTGATTGGGCAGGGCTACACCTTC.

The V call is TRBV7-3, the J call TRBJ2-1; 8 nucleotides agree with TRBD2. CDR3 length: 16 amino acids. Germline assignment: CDR1 SGHTA and CDR2 FQGTGA. V trimming: 2 bases; J trimming: 9 bases; junction bases outside the gene matches: 12. The CDR3 reads CASSLLGPAGEREQFF. As DNA, the CDR3 is TGTGCCAGCAGCTTATTAGGTCCAGCGGGGGAACGTGAGCAGTTCTTC. Variable domain in full (rest from reference TRBV7-3 and TRBJ2-1): GAGVSQTPSNKVTEKGKYVELRCDPISGHTALYWYRQSLGQGPEFLIYFQGTGAADDSGLPNDRFFAVRPEGSVSTLKIQRTERGDSAVYLCASSLLGPAGEREQFFGPGTRLTVL.

V gene TRBV4-1 combines with J gene TRBJ1-2; D is unresolved. The V gene's germline CDR1 is MGHRA and CDR2 YSYEKL. The V gene lost 4 bases and the J gene lost 4 bases, with 10 bases spanning the gap. The CDR3 has 13 amino acids. The CDR3 DNA is TGCGCCAGCAGCCCCGAGGGTGTCTATGGCTACACCTTC. This codes for CASSPEGVYGYTF.

The chain is built from TRBV7-8 and TRBJ2-1; 14 nucleotides match TRBD2. The CDR3 has 15 amino acids. Germline assignment: CDR1 SGHVS and CDR2 FQNEAQ. With 5 bases clipped from V and 9 bases from J, the junction kept 6 bases outside the gene matches. CDR3 coding DNA: TGTGCCAGCAGCCAGGGACTAGCGGGGGTTAGTGAGCAGTTCTTC. It specifies CASSQGLAGVSEQFF.

J is TRBJ1-2 and V is TRBV29-1; 8 bases line up with TRBD1. Trimming took 7 bases from V and 3 from J; bases not matched to a gene: 7. Germline CDR1 SQVTM, CDR2 ANQGSEA. This CDR3 spans 13 amino acids. CDR3 loop: CSASDRGHYGYTF. DNA for the CDR3: TGCAGCGCCTCTGACAGGGGCCACTATGGCTACACCTTC.

The rearrangement joins TRBV6-5 to TRBJ1-2, with D maybe TRBD1 (5 bases). CDR3 length: 15 amino acids. Looked up from germline, CDR1 is MNHEY and CDR2 is SVGAGI. V gave up 6 bases and J gave up 8 bases, with 22 bases separating them. CDR3 nucleotide sequence: TGTGCCAGCAGGACCTCTGGGTGGGGCGAAGGGGGCTACACCTTC. Its translation: CASRTSGWGEGGYTF.

The CDR3 reads CASSTTGGYEQYF. Written as DNA, the CDR3 is TGTGCCAGCAGTACAACAGGGGGTTACGAGCAGTACTTC. The chain links TRBV11-2 to TRBJ2-7, with 8 bases matching TRBD1. Germline CDR1 is SGHAT and CDR2 is FQNNGV. This CDR3 has 13 residues. The ends lost 6 bases at V and 4 bases at J; junction bases unmatched: 5.

CDR3 in DNA: TGTGCCGCCTTTGGAGGAGTTCGCTCTGGAAACACCATATATTTT. This gives the protein CAAFGGVRSGNTIYF. The chain links TRBV5-3 to TRBJ1-3; D not certain. TRBV5-3 is flagged as an ORF with uncertain function. V lost 10 bases, J lost 0 bases, and 17 bases lay in between. The CDR3 runs 15 residues.

The chain employs TRBV10-3 and TRBJ2-1; TRBD1 agrees at 9 bases. This CDR3 region has 14 residues. After removal of 4 bases from V and 8 bases from J, the junction contained 6 bases not matched to a gene. CDR1 and CDR2 (germline): ENHRY, SYGVKD. The CDR3 reads CAISVGTGSHEQFF. CDR3 nucleotide sequence: TGTGCCATCAGTGTAGGGACAGGGTCCCATGAGCAGTTCTTC.

This clone showed up just a few times. CDR3 nucleotides: TGTGCCAGCAGCTCCGGTGGGGGAGGGGGAGACGGCTACACCTTC. It codes for CASSSGGGGGDGYTF. The chain couples TRBV7-9 to TRBJ1-2; a possible D gene is TRBD1 (6 bases). This CDR3 region has 15 residues. Germline V gene data show CDR1 as SEHNR and CDR2 as FQNEAQ (reference sequence). V lost 4 bases, J lost 8 bases, and 20 bases lay in between.

The rearrangement uses TRBV5-1 and TRBJ1-1, with 7 bases matching TRBD1. Germline V gives CDR1 SGHRS, CDR2 YFSETQ. The CDR3 extends over 16 amino acids. The J segment lost 2 bases and the V segment lost 3 bases, leaving 10 bases of the junction unmatched. The CDR3: CASSWGQPLTNTEAFF. Here the CDR3 DNA reads TGCGCCAGCAGCTGGGGACAGCCACTTACCAACACTGAAGCTTTCTTT. Full variable domain (remainder filled in from reference TRBV5-1 and TRBJ1-1): KAGVTQTPRYLIKTRGQQVTLSCSPISGHRSVSWYQQTPGQGLQFLFEYFSETQRNKGNFPGRFSGRQFSNSRSEMNVSTLELGDSALYLCASSWGQPLTNTEAFFGQGTRLTVV.

The chain joins TRBV29-1 to TRBJ1-2; the D gene is possibly TRBD1 (5 bases). V gave up 1 base and J gave up 8 bases, with 14 bases separating them. The germline CDR1 and CDR2 sequences are SQVTM and ANQGSEA. This CDR3 comprises 13 residues. The CDR3 reads CSVEGQRAGGYTF. The CDR3 nucleotides read TGCAGCGTTGAAGGACAGCGGGCAGGAGGCTACACCTTC.

Comments on this clone: This sample includes further DNA sequences coding for the same CDR3. This chain joins TRBV5-1 and TRBJ2-2; no reliable D call. The CDR3 totals 15 residues. V lost 0 bases to trimming and J lost 0 bases, with 6 bases between them. The germline V gene encodes CDR1 SGHRS and CDR2 YFSETQ. Here the CDR3 reads CASSLGLANTGELFF. For the CDR3, the DNA is TGCGCCAGCAGCTTGGGGCTCGCGAACACCGGGGAGCTGTTTTTT.

The V call is TRBV2, the J call TRBJ1-1; D is possibly TRBD1 (6 bases). The CDR3 covers 14 residues. Germline lookup yields CDR1 SNHLY and CDR2 FYNNEI. V was clipped by 6 bases and J by 6 bases, with 17 bases between them. CDR3 protein: CASSLQGEVAEAFF. The CDR3 DNA follows: TGTGCCAGCAGCCTACAGGGTGAGGTTGCTGAAGCTTTCTTT.